The rows below give T cell receptor beta chains drawn from one sample of a study of blood T cell repertoires in COVID-19. The method was immunoSEQ multiplex PCR; TCRdb's version includes in-frame clones alone and lacks a portion of them. The table shows fewer than 250,000 clones, with around 84% occurring only once. Sequenced material: peripheral blood. The receptor set was obtained from a man aged 50-60 years with COVID-19, enrolled during active disease. CDR3s include the opening cysteine and the closing phenylalanine or tryptophan.

v_call: TRBV21-1; j_call: TRBJ2-1; cdr3_aa: CASSNYLAIGAKTYNEQFF
v_call: TRBV29-1; j_call: TRBJ2-7; cdr3_aa: CSVSTGGLDEQYF
v_call: TRBV7-8; j_call: TRBJ2-1; cdr3_aa: CASSLAGQGANEQFF
v_call: TRBV2; j_call: TRBJ2-2; cdr3_aa: CASLGLLTSGELFF
v_call: TRBV3-1/TRBV3-2; j_call: TRBJ1-1; cdr3_aa: CASSQGRGTEAFF
v_call: TRBV4-1; j_call: TRBJ1-3; cdr3_aa: CASSRSPGNSGNTIYF
v_call: TRBV7-9; j_call: TRBJ2-2; cdr3_aa: CASSFRSTGELFF
v_call: TRBV5-8; j_call: TRBJ1-1; cdr3_aa: CASRFGQGWVVTEAFF
v_call: TRBV14; j_call: TRBJ1-6; cdr3_aa: CASSTRTGNSPLHF
v_call: TRBV3-1/TRBV3-2; j_call: TRBJ1-2; cdr3_aa: CASSQDPAGQGRSGYTF
v_call: TRBV6-5; j_call: TRBJ2-7; cdr3_aa: CASRNGRGPSEQYF
v_call: TRBV19; j_call: TRBJ2-7; cdr3_aa: CASSIQRDRRYEQYF
v_call: TRBV12-3/TRBV12-4; j_call: TRBJ1-2; cdr3_aa: CASGGQYYYGYTF
v_call: TRBV6-5; j_call: TRBJ1-6; cdr3_aa: CASSKTGIAAFHF
v_call: TRBV6-2/TRBV6-3; j_call: TRBJ2-1; cdr3_aa: CASSYGGTPYNEQFF
v_call: TRBV7-2; j_call: TRBJ1-1; cdr3_aa: CASTPPGVGGQAFF
v_call: TRBV7-2; j_call: TRBJ1-2; cdr3_aa: CASSPHSGGGYTF
v_call: TRBV18; j_call: TRBJ2-7; cdr3_aa: CASSPLKDSSYEQYF
v_call: TRBV27; j_call: TRBJ1-5; cdr3_aa: CASSFQRGQPQHF
v_call: TRBV2; j_call: TRBJ1-2; cdr3_aa: CASSGQRGIYGYTF
v_call: TRBV3-1/TRBV3-2; j_call: TRBJ1-1; cdr3_aa: CASSPPTINTEAFF
v_call: TRBV6-5; j_call: TRBJ1-3; cdr3_aa: CASSADPGHGNTIYF
v_call: TRBV20-1; j_call: TRBJ1-1; cdr3_aa: CSASQTGGESDTEAFF
v_call: TRBV19; j_call: TRBJ2-7; cdr3_aa: CASSIEARGYYEQYF